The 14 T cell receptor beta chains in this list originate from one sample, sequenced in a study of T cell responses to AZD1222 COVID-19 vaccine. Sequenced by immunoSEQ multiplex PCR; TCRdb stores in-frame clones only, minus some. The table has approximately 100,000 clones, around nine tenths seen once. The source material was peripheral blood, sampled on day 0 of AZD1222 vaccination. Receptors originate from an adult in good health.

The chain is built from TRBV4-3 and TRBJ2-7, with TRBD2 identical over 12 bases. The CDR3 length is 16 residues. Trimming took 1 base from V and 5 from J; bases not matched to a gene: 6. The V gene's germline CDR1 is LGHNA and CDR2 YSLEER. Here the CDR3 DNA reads TGCGCCAGCAGCCAAGGGACTAGCGGGGCGCACGACGAGCAGTACTTC. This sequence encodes CASSQGTSGAHDEQYF.

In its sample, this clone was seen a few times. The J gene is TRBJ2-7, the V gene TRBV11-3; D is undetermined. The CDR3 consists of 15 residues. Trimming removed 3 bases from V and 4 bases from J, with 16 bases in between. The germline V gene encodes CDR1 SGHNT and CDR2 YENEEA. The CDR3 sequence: CASSFGEVGRYEQYF. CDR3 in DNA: TGTGCCAGCAGCTTCGGCGAAGTGGGCAGATACGAGCAGTACTTC.

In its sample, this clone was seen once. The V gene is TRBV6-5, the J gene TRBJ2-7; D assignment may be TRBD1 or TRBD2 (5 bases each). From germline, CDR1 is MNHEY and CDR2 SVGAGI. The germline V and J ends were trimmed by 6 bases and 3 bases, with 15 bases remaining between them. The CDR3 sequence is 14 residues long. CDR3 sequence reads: CASSTEGSGYEQYF. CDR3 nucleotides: TGTGCCAGCAGCACAGAGGGGTCCGGCTACGAGCAGTACTTC.

CDR3 DNA: TGTGCCAGCAGCTTATGGGGTGGCTACACCTTC. Its translation: CASSLWGGYTF. The rearrangement links TRBV7-9 to TRBJ1-2, with no clear D. Germline V gives CDR1 SEHNR, CDR2 FQNEAQ (reference sequence). V shed 2 bases and J shed 7 bases, with 5 bases lying between them. The CDR3 is made up of 11 amino acids.

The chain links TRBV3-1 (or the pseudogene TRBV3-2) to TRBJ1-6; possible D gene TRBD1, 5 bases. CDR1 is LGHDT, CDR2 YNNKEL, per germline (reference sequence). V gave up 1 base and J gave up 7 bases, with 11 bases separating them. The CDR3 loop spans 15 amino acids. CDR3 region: CASSQGIGANSPLHF. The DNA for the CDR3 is TGTGCCAGCAGCCAAGGTATCGGGGCCAATTCACCCCTCCACTTT.

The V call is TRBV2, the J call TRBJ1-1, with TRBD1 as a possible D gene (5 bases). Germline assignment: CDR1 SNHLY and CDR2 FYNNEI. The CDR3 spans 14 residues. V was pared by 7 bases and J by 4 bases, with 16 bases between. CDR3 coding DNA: TGTGCCAGCAAGGAGGTGACAGTCCTCACTGAAGCTTTCTTT. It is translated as CASKEVTVLTEAFF.

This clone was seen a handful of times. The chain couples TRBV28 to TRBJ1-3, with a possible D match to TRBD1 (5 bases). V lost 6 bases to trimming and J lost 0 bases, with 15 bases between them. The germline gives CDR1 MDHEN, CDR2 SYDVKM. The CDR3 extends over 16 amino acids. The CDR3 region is CASSLSAGPSGNTIYF. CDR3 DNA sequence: TGTGCCAGCAGCCTCTCCGCAGGGCCCTCTGGAAACACCATATATTTT. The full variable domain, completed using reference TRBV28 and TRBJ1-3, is DVKVTQSSRYLVKRTGEKVFLECVQDMDHENMFWYRQDPGLGLRLIYFSYDVKMKEKGDIPEGYSVSREKKERFSLILESASTNQTSMYLCASSLSAGPSGNTIYFGEGSWLTVV.

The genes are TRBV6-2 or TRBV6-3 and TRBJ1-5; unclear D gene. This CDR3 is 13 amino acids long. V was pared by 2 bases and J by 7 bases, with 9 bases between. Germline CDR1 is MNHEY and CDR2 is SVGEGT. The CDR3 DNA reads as TGTGCCAGCAGTTACGAGGCGCGGCAGCCCCAGCATTTT. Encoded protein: CASSYEARQPQHF.

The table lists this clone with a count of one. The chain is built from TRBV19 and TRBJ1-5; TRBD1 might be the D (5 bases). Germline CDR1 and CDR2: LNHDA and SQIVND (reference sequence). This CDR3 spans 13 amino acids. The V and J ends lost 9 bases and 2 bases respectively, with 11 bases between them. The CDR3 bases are TGTGCCAGCCGACGGGGGGGCAATCAGCCCCAGCATTTT. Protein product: CASRRGGNQPQHF.

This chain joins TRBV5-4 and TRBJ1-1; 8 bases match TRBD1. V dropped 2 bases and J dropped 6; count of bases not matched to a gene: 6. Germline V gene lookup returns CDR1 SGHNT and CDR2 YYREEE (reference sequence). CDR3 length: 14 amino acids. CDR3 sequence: CASSFGQGKPEAFF. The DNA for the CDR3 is TGTGCCAGCAGCTTCGGACAGGGTAAACCTGAAGCTTTCTTT. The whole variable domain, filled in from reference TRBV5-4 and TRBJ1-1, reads ETGVTQSPTHLIKTRGQQVTLRCSSQSGHNTVSWYQQALGQGPQFIFQYYREEENGRGNFPPRFSGLQFPNYSSELNVNALELDDSALYLCASSFGQGKPEAFFGQGTRLTVV.

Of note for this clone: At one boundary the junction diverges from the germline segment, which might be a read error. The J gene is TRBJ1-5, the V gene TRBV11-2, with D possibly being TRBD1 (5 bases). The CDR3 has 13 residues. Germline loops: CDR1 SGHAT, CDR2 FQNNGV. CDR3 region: CASSLDGALAQHF. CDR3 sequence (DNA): TGTGCCAGCAGTTTAGATGGGGCGCTTGCCCAGCATTTT.

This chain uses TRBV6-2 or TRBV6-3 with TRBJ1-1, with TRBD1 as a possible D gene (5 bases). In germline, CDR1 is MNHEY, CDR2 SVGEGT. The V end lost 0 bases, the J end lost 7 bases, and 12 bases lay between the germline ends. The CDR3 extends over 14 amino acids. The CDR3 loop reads CASSYSRQKIEAFF. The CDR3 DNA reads TGTGCCAGCAGTTACTCGCGACAGAAAATTGAAGCTTTCTTT.

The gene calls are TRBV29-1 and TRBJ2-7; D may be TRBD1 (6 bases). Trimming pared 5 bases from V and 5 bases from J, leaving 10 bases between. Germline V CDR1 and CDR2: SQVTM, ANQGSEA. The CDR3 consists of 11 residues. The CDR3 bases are TGCAGCGTTAAACAGGGCCACGAGCAGTACTTC. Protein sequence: CSVKQGHEQYF.

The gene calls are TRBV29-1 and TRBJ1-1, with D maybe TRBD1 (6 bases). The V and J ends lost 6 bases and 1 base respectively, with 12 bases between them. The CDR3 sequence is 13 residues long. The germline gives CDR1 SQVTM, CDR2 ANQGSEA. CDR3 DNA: TGCAGCGTGGAGATGGGACAGAACACTGAAGCTTTCTTT. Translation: CSVEMGQNTEAFF.